This T cell receptor beta chain was recorded in a study of technical replicates of blood from a handful of donors (dated by TCRdb to 2016 to 2017). The germline ends are 16 bases apart after V is trimmed by 1 base and J by 6 bases. The CDR1 and CDR2 encoded by the germline V gene (reference sequence) are GTSNPN and SVGIG. The CDR3 runs 15 residues from the cysteine to the phenylalanine. Left in the record is the CDR3 DNA by itself, 45 bases read in frame from the first base. Libraries were built with the immunoSEQ multiplex PCR assay. The table was pulled from immuneACCESS by TCRdb, which kept in-frame rearrangements only. Such tables lose some clones; where checked, under half of the loss comes from unresolved V genes, and the rest has no known cause. The sample table records 60,000 to 75,000 clones; about 97% of these occur just once. The top ten hold 0.25% to 0.3% of the sample. In the case of this clone: It has no known antigen specificity. The sample holds no much larger clone one base away, and base qualities are not on file.

Sample: T cells isolated from PBMCs. The chain is assembled from TRBV30 and TRBJ2-1; the D region possibly corresponds to TRBD2 (5 bases align). This receptor was taken from a human donor in good health. DNA sequence: TGTGCCTGGAGTGATCTATCGGTTGCGGGCAATGAGCAGTTCTTC. Translated, it reads CAWSDLSVAGNEQFF.